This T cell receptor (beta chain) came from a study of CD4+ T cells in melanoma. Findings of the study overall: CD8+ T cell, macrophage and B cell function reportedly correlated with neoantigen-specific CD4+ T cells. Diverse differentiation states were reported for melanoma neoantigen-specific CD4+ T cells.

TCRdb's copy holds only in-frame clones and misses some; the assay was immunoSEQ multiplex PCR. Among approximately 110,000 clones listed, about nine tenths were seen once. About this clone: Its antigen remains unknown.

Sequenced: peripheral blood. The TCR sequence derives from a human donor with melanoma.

The CDR3 here is CASSLAVTGGYEQYF. CDR3 in DNA: TGTGCCAGCAGCTTAGCGGTGACAGGGGGTTACGAGCAGTACTTC. J is TRBJ2-7 and V is TRBV7-8; 9 bases map to TRBD1. CDR1 is SGHVS, CDR2 FQNEAQ, per germline. The CDR3 is 15 residues long. Trimming took 0 bases from V and 4 from J; bases not matched to a gene: 4.